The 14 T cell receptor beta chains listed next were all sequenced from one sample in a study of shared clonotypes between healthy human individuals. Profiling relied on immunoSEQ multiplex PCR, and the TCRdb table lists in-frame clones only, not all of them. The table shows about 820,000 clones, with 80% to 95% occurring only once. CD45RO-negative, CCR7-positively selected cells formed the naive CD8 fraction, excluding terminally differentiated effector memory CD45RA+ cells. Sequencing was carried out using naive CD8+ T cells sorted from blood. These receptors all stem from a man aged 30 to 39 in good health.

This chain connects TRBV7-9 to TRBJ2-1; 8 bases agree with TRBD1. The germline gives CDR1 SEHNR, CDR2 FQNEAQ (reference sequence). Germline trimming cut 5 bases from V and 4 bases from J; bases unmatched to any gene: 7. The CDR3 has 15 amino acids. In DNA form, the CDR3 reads TGTGCCAGCAGCCAGACGGACAGGGCTTACAATGAGCAGTTCTTC. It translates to CASSQTDRAYNEQFF. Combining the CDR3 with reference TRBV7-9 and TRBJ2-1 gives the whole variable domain DTGVSQNPRHKITKRGQNVTFRCDPISEHNRLYWYRQTLGQGPEFLTYFQNEAQLEKSRLLSDRFSAERPKGSFSTLEIQRTEQGDSAMYLCASSQTDRAYNEQFFGPGTRLTVL.

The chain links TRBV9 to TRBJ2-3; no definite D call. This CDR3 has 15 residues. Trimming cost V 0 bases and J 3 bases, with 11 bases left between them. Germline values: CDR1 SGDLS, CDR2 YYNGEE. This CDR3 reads CASSVDGQWTDTQYF. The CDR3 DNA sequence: TGTGCCAGCAGCGTAGATGGGCAATGGACAGATACGCAGTATTTT. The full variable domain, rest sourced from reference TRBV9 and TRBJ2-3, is DSGVTQTPKHLITATGQRVTLRCSPRSGDLSVYWYQQSLDQGLQFLIQYYNGEERAKGNILERFSAQQFPDLHSELNLSSLELGDSALYFCASSVDGQWTDTQYFGPGTRLTVL.

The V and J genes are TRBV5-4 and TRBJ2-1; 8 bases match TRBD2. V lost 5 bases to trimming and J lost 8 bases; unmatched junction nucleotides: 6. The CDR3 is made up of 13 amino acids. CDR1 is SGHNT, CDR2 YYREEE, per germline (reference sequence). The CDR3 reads CASSPGTRDEQFF. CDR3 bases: TGTGCCAGCAGTCCCGGGACTAGAGATGAGCAGTTCTTC. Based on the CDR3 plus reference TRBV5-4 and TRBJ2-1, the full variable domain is ETGVTQSPTHLIKTRGQQVTLRCSSQSGHNTVSWYQQALGQGPQFIFQYYREEENGRGNFPPRFSGLQFPNYSSELNVNALELDDSALYLCASSPGTRDEQFFGPGTRLTVL.

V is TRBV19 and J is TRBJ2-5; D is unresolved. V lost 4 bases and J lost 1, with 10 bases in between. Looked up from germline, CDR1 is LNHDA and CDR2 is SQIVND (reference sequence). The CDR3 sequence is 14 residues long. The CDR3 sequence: CASSRPRPQETQYF. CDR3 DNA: TGTGCCAGTAGTAGGCCTCGGCCCCAAGAGACCCAGTACTTC.

The CDR3 DNA is TGTGCCAGCAGCCCAGTGGGGCGGGGGCTGGGTGAGCAGTTCTTC. It specifies CASSPVGRGLGEQFF. V usage is TRBV7-6 and J usage is TRBJ2-1, with a possible D match to TRBD2 (7 bases). This CDR3 comprises 15 residues. Germline CDR1 is SGHVS and CDR2 is FNYEAQ. Trimming took off 5 bases at V and 9 bases at J, with 20 bases between the two ends.

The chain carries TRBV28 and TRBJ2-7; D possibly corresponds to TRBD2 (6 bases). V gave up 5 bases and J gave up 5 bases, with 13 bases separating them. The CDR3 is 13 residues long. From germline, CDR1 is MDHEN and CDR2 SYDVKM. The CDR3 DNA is TGTGCCAGCAGTCCCGCGGGGCAAGACGAGCAGTACTTC. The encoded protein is CASSPAGQDEQYF.

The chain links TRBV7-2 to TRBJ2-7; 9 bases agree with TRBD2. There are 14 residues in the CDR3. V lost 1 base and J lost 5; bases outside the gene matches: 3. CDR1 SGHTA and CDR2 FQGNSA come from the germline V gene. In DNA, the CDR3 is TGTGCCAGCAGCTTAGATAGCGGGAGCAACGAGCAGTACTTC. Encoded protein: CASSLDSGSNEQYF.

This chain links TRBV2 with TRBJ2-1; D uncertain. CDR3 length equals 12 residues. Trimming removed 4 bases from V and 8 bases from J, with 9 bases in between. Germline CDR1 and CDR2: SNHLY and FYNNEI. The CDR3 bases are TGTGCCAGCAGTGCCACAAGCTATGAGCAGTTCTTC. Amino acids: CASSATSYEQFF.

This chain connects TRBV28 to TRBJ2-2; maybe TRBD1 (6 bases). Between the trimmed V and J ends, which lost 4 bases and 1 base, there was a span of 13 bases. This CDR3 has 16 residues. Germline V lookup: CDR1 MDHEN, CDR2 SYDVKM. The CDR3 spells CASSSPLTGNTGELFF. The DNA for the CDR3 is TGTGCCAGCAGTTCTCCTCTGACAGGGAACACCGGGGAGCTGTTTTTT. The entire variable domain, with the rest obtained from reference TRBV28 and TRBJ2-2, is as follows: DVKVTQSSRYLVKRTGEKVFLECVQDMDHENMFWYRQDPGLGLRLIYFSYDVKMKEKGDIPEGYSVSREKKERFSLILESASTNQTSMYLCASSSPLTGNTGELFFGEGSRLTVL.

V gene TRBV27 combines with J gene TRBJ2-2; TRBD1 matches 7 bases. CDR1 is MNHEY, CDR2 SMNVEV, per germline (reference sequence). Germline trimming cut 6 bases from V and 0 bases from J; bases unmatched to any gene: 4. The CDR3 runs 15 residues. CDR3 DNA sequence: TGTGCCAGCAGACAGGGGCAACCGAACACCGGGGAGCTGTTTTTT. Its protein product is CASRQGQPNTGELFF.

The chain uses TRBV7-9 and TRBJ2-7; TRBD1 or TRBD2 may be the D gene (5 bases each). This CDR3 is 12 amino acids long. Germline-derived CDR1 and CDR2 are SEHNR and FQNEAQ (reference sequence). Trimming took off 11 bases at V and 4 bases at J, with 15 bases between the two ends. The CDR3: CAATGQGYEQYF. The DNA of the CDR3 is TGTGCCGCTACGGGGCAGGGTTACGAGCAGTACTTC.

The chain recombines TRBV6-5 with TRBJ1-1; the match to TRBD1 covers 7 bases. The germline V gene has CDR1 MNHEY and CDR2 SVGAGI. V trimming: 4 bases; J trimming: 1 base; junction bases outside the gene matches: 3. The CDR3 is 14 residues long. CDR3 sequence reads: CASSSRGENTEAFF. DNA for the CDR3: TGTGCCAGCAGTTCCAGGGGGGAGAACACTGAAGCTTTCTTT.

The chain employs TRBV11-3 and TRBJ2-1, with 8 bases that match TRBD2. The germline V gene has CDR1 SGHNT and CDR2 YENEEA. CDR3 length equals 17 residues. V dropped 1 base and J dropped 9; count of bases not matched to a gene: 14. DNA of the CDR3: TGTGCCAGCAGCTTAGCGGTCGGGAGGGCCAGGAATGGTGAGCAGTTCTTC. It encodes CASSLAVGRARNGEQFF.

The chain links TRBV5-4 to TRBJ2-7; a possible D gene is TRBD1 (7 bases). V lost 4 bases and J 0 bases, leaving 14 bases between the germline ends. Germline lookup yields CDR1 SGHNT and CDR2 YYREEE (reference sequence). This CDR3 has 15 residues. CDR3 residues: CASSGSRGASYEQYF. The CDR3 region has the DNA TGTGCCAGCAGCGGGTCCAGGGGGGCCTCCTACGAGCAGTACTTC.